This T cell receptor (beta chain) derives from a study of T cells in Graves' hyperthyroidism and ophthalmopathy. General study results and limits: The model forecast ophthalmopathy, anticipating it by a median around 6.5 months before onset.

In this sample, this clonotype turned up once. Its matching antigen is unknown. The CDR3 spans 16 residues. Germline lookup yields CDR1 KGHDR and CDR2 SFDVKD. The ends lost 5 bases at V and 0 bases at J; junction bases unmatched: 9. The TCR beta CDR3 regions underwent amplification using RNA transcripts as the source. The TCR CDR3 first-round RT-PCR relied on the HTBI primer set. TCRdb itself ran the multiplex PCR reads through MiXCR, one entry per CDR3 protein. The sample shows about 680,000 distinct CDR3 sequences, over 35% of them seen only once. The PBMCs had their origin in 7.5 to 10 ml of fresh peripheral blood.

The chain carries TRBV24-1 and TRBJ2-7; 7 bases align to TRBD2. The sequence was collected from a middle-aged woman with Graves' hyperthyroidism. The specimen was blood. CDR3 residues: CATSATGTTSSYEQYF. CDR3 DNA: TGTGCCACCAGTGCGACCGGGACTACCAGCTCCTACGAGCAGTACTTC.